This is a list of T cell receptor beta chains from one sample in a study of blood T cell repertoires in COVID-19. TCRdb's copy holds only in-frame clones and misses some; the assay was immunoSEQ multiplex PCR. The sample records roughly 100,000 clones, roughly 82% being singletons. Sequencing input: peripheral blood. These receptors were collected from a human donor in a cohort sampled during active COVID-19. Both conserved end residues are part of each CDR3. The D gene is left open where the match is weak. Expanded clones are given a class, and other clones once, few, many or no size at all.

TRBV10-3,NA,NA,13,TRBJ1-6,TGTGCCATCAGTGGGGGGGTGGGTTCACCCCTCCACTTT,CAISGGVGSPLHF
TRBV4-1,few,TRBD1,19,TRBJ2-3,TGCGCCAGCAGCTCTCCCCCGCCCGACAGGGGGATTAGGACAGATACGCAGTATTTT,CASSSPPPDRGIRTDTQYF
TRBV29-1,NA,NA,13,TRBJ2-3,TGCAGCGTTGTTCCGGGTAGCACAGATACGCAGTATTTT,CSVVPGSTDTQYF
TRBV6-5,NA,NA,14,TRBJ1-1,TGTGCCAGCACCACCTTGGGTAGGCGGACTGAAGCTTTCTTT,CASTTLGRRTEAFF
TRBV19,NA,TRBD1,15,TRBJ1-1,TGTGCCAGTTCCTCCTCCTCAACAGGGGCCACTGAAGCTTTCTTT,CASSSSSTGATEAFF
TRBV6-2/TRBV6-3,NA,TRBD2,18,TRBJ2-1,TGTGCCAGCAGTCCCTCGGGGGGGTATCATAACTCCTACAATGAGCAGTTCTTC,CASSPSGGYHNSYNEQFF
TRBV30,once,TRBD2,13,TRBJ2-7,TGTGCCTGGGAGACGGGGGGTGGCTACGAGCAGTACTTC,CAWETGGGYEQYF
TRBV6-6,NA,NA,12,TRBJ1-6,TGTGCCAGCAGTTTTACTGATTCACCCCTCCACTTT,CASSFTDSPLHF
TRBV2,NA,TRBD1,16,TRBJ1-5,TGTGCCAGCTCGAGGGCCTGGACAGGGAGGTCTCAGCCCCAGCATTTT,CASSRAWTGRSQPQHF
TRBV5-1,NA,TRBD1,15,TRBJ1-1,TGCGCCAGCAGCTGGACAGGGGGTTTGAACACTGAAGCTTTCTTT,CASSWTGGLNTEAFF
TRBV18,few,NA,15,TRBJ1-1,TGTGCCAGCTCACCAGGGTGGACAGCGAACACTGAAGCTTTCTTT,CASSPGWTANTEAFF
TRBV6-5,NA,NA,12,TRBJ1-1,TGTGCCAGCACCCAAGAGTACGGTGAAGCTTTCTTT,CASTQEYGEAFF
TRBV3-1/TRBV3-2,NA,NA,19,TRBJ2-1,TGTGCCAGCAGCCAAGAGTGGTGGGGGGGCTCAAGCTCCTACAATGAGCAGTTCTTC,CASSQEWWGGSSSYNEQFF
TRBV11-2,NA,NA,14,TRBJ2-1,TGTGCCAGCAGCCGGGACCCACGAGGGGGTGAGCAGTTCTTC,CASSRDPRGGEQFF
TRBV7-6,NA,TRBD1,13,TRBJ1-1,TGTGCCAGCAGCCGTGACTCAGGGGGTGAAGCTTTCTTT,CASSRDSGGEAFF
TRBV7-7,NA,NA,13,TRBJ2-1,TGTGCTAGCAGCTTCGACTACTACAATGAGCAGTTCTTC,CASSFDYYNEQFF
TRBV11-2,NA,TRBD2,14,TRBJ2-5,TGTGCCAGCAGCTTAGTGCGGGGGAGAGAGACCCAGTACTTC,CASSLVRGRETQYF
TRBV25-1,NA,TRBD1,18,TRBJ1-4,TGTGCCAGCAGTGGATACGTGGGACAGGGGGCAGGAGGTGAAAAACTGTTTTTT,CASSGYVGQGAGGEKLFF
TRBV18,NA,NA,16,TRBJ1-2,TGTGCCAGCTCTCCCTTGACGGCCCGCAGGGGTGATGGCTACACCTTC,CASSPLTARRGDGYTF
TRBV2,NA,NA,13,TRBJ2-2,TGTGCCAGCAATGGGGGGAATGTCGGGGAGCTGTTTTTT,CASNGGNVGELFF
TRBV19,NA,TRBD2,16,TRBJ2-1,TGTGCCAGTCGTAGTCATAGCGGGGGGGCCCACAATGAGCAGTTCTTC,CASRSHSGGAHNEQFF
TRBV7-2,NA,NA,16,TRBJ1-3,TGTGCCAGCAGCTCGGGACTCCTGAGCTCTGGAAACACCATATATTTT,CASSSGLLSSGNTIYF
TRBV4-3,once,NA,15,TRBJ1-3,TGCGCCAGCAGCCAAGACAGCGCCTCTGGAAACACCATATATTTT,CASSQDSASGNTIYF
TRBV5-4,NA,TRBD1,15,TRBJ1-3,TGTGCCAGCAGCTTGGGGGACAGGGTCGGAAACACCATATATTTT,CASSLGDRVGNTIYF
TRBV7-2,NA,NA,14,TRBJ1-6,TGTGCCAGCAGCTTAGAACGCGCCAATTCACCCCTCCACTTT,CASSLERANSPLHF
TRBV28,NA,NA,15,TRBJ1-1,TGTGCCAGCAGTTTCCGTGGCAGGGTTAGCACTGAAGCTTTCTTT,CASSFRGRVSTEAFF
TRBV9,once,TRBD1,15,TRBJ2-6,TGTGCCAGCAGCGTACCGAGACAGGGAGCCAACGTCCTGACTTTC,CASSVPRQGANVLTF
TRBV9,once,NA,14,TRBJ1-1,TGTGCCAGCAGCGTAGCTCCAGGGTCCACTGAAGCTTTCTTT,CASSVAPGSTEAFF
TRBV19,NA,TRBD1,15,TRBJ2-7,TGTGCCAGTAATCTAAGGGACAGGGCCTCGGGCGAGCAGTACTTC,CASNLRDRASGEQYF
TRBV19,NA,TRBD1,16,TRBJ1-2,TGTGCCAGTAGCTCCGCCGGGGACAGGGGGTACTCTGGCTACACCTTC,CASSSAGDRGYSGYTF
TRBV3-1/TRBV3-2,NA,NA,13,TRBJ1-1,TGTGCCAGCAGCCAAGGGGGGCAGTCTGAAGCTTTCTTT,CASSQGGQSEAFF
TRBV12-3/TRBV12-4,NA,NA,13,TRBJ1-6,TGTGCCAGCAGTCTCCGCGGGGAATCACCCCTCCACTTT,CASSLRGESPLHF
TRBV5-1,NA,NA,12,TRBJ2-3,TGCGCCAGCAGCTTGCCGGGAGATACGCAGTATTTT,CASSLPGDTQYF
TRBV6-6,NA,NA,16,TRBJ1-5,TGTGCCAGCAGTTACTCATCAGGCCGCCTCGATCAGCCCCAGCATTTT,CASSYSSGRLDQPQHF
TRBV4-2,NA,NA,14,TRBJ2-1,TGTGCCAGCAGCCATGTGAAAATCTCGGATGAGCAGTTCTTC,CASSHVKISDEQFF
TRBV5-6,NA,TRBD2,15,TRBJ2-2,TGTGCCAGCAGCTTAAGCGGGGGTCTCACCGGGGAGCTGTTTTTT,CASSLSGGLTGELFF
TRBV5-1,NA,NA,13,TRBJ2-5,TGCGCCAGCAGCCCGACACAAGAAGAGACCCAGTACTTC,CASSPTQEETQYF
TRBV9,NA,NA,13,TRBJ2-5,TGTGCCAGCAGCGTAGTTGTAAGCGGGACCCAGTACTTC,CASSVVVSGTQYF
TRBV5-6,NA,NA,16,TRBJ1-1,TGTGCCAGCAGCTTGATGACAGCACTAATGAACACTGAAGCTTTCTTT,CASSLMTALMNTEAFF
TRBV3-1/TRBV3-2,NA,TRBD2,17,TRBJ2-2,TGTGCCAGCAGCCCACTAGGGACTAGCTTGAACACCGGGGAGCTGTTTTTT,CASSPLGTSLNTGELFF
TRBV18,NA,TRBD1,14,TRBJ1-5,TGTGCCAGCTCACCCTACGACAGGGGACAGCCCCAGCATTTT,CASSPYDRGQPQHF